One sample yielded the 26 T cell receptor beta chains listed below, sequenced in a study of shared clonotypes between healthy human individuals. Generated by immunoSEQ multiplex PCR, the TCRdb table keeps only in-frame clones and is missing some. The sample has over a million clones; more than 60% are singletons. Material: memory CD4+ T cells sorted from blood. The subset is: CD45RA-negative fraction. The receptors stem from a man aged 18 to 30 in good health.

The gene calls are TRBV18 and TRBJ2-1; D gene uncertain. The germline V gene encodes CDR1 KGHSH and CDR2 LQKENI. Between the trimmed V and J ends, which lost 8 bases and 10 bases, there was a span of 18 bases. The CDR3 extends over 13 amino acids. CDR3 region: CASTPSRSQEQFF. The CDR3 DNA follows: TGTGCCAGCACCCCCTCACGTTCTCAGGAGCAGTTCTTC.

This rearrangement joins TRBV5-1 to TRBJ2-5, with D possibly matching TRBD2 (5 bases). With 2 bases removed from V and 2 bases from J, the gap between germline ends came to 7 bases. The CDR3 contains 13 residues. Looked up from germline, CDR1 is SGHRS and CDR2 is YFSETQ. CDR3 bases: TGCGCCAGCAGCTTACGGGGACAAGAGACCCAGTACTTC. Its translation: CASSLRGQETQYF. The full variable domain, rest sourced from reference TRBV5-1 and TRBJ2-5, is KAGVTQTPRYLIKTRGQQVTLSCSPISGHRSVSWYQQTPGQGLQFLFEYFSETQRNKGNFPGRFSGRQFSNSRSEMNVSTLELGDSALYLCASSLRGQETQYFGPGTRLLVL.

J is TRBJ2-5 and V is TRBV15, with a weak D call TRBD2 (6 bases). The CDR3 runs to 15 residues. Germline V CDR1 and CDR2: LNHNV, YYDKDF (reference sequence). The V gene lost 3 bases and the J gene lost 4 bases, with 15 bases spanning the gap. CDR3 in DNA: TGTGCCACCAGCAGTGACTCTGGCGGGGTAGAGACCCAGTACTTC. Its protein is CATSSDSGGVETQYF. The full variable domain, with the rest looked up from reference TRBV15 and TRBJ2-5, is DAMVIQNPRYQVTQFGKPVTLSCSQTLNHNVMYWYQQKSSQAPKLLFHYYDKDFNNEADTPDNFQSRRPNTSFCFLDIRSPGLGDTAMYLCATSSDSGGVETQYFGPGTRLLVL.

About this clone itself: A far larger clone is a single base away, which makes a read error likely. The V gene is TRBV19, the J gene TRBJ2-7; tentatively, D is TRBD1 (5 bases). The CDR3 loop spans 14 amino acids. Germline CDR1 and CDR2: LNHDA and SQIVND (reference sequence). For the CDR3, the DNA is TGTACCAGTAGTACAGGAGCCTTTTCCTACGAGCAGTACTTC. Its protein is CTSSTGAFSYEQYF.

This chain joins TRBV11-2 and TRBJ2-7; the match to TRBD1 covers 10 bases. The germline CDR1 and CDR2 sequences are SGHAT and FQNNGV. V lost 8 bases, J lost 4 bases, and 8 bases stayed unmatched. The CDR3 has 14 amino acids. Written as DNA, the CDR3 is TGTGCCAGCGTCGGGGGACAGGGGACGTACGAGCAGTACTTC. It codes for CASVGGQGTYEQYF.

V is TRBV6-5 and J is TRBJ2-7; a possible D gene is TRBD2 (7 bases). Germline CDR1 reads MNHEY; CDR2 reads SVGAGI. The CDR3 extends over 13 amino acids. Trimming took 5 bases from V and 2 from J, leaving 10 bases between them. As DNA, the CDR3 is TGTGCCAGCAGTCCGGGGGGCACCTACGAGCAGTACTTC. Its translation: CASSPGGTYEQYF.

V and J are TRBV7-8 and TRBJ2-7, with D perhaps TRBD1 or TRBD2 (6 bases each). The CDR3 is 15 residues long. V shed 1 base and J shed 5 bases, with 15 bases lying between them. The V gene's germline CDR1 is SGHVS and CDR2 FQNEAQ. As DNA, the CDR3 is TGTGCCAGCAGCTTAGGGACGGGGGCCTACCACGAGCAGTACTTC. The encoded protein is CASSLGTGAYHEQYF.

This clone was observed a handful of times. The CDR3 is CANSPNRAEQYF. The CDR3 DNA is TGTGCCAACAGCCCTAACAGGGCGGAGCAGTACTTC. The rearrangement uses TRBV6-1 and TRBJ2-7, with D possibly being TRBD1 (6 bases). V lost 10 bases, J lost 7 bases, and 17 bases lay in between. The CDR3 has 12 residues. CDR1 and CDR2 from the germline V gene are MNHNS and SASEGT.

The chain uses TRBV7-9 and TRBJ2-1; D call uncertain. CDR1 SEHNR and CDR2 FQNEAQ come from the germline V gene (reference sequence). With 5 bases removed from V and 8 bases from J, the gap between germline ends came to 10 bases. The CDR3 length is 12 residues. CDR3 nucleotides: TGTGCCAGCAGCACCGCCGGCTATGAGCAGTTCTTC. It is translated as CASSTAGYEQFF.

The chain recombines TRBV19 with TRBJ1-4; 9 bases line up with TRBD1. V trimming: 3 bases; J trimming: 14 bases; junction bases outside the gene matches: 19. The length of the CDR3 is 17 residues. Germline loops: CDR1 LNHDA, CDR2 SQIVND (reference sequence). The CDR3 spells CASSIGTGQWTARGLFF. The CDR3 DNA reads TGTGCCAGTAGTATTGGGACAGGGCAATGGACTGCTCGAGGGCTGTTTTTT.

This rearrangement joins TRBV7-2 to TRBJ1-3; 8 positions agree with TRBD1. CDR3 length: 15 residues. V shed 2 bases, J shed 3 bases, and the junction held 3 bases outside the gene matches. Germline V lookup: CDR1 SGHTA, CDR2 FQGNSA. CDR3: CASSLQGASGNTIYF. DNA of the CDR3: TGTGCCAGCAGCTTACAGGGGGCAAGTGGAAACACCATATATTTT.

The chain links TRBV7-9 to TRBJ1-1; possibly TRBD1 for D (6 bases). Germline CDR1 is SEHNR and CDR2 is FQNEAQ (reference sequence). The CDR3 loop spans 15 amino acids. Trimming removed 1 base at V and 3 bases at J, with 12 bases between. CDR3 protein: CASSLDGRGDTEAFF. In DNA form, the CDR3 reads TGTGCCAGCAGCTTAGACGGCAGGGGTGACACTGAAGCTTTCTTT.

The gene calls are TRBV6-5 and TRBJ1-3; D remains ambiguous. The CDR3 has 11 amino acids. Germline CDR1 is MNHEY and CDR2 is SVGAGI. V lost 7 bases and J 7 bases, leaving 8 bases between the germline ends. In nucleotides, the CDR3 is TGTGCCAGCATCGATCGGAACACCATATATTTT. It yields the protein CASIDRNTIYF.

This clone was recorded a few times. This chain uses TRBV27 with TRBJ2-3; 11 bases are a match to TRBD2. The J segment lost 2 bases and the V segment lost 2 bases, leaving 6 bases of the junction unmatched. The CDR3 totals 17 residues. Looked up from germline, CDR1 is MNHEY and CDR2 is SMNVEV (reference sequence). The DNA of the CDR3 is TGTGCCAGCAGTTTAATCCGGACTAGCGGGCCCACAGATACGCAGTATTTT. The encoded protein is CASSLIRTSGPTDTQYF.

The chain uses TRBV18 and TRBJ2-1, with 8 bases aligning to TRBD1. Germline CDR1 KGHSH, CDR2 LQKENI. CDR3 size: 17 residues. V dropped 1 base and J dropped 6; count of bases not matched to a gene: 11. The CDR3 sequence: CASSPLMGQGASNEQFF. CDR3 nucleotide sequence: TGTGCCAGCTCACCACTCATGGGCCAGGGGGCGTCCAATGAGCAGTTCTTC.

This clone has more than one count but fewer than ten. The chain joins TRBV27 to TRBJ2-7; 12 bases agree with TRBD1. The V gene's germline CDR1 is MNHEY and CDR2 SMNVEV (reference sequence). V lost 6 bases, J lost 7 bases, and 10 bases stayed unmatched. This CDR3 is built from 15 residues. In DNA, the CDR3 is TGTGCCAGCAGGAACTGGGGACAGGGGGCTCTGGAGCAGTACTTC. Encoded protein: CASRNWGQGALEQYF.

The chain's CDR3 is CASSLLGQGAFF. The CDR3 coding sequence is TGTGCCAGCAGCTTATTAGGACAGGGGGCTTTCTTT. This chain connects TRBV5-6 to TRBJ1-1; 9 nucleotides match TRBD1. CDR1 and CDR2 from the germline V gene are SGHDT and YYEEEE. Unmatched junction bases numbered 4, after V lost 2 bases and J lost 11 bases. The CDR3 runs 12 residues.

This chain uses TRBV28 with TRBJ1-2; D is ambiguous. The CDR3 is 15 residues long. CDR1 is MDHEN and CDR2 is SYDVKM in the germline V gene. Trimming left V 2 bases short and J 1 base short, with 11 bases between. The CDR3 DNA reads TGTGCCAGCAGTTTAGGTCCAGGTGGTAACTATGGCTACACCTTC. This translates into CASSLGPGGNYGYTF.

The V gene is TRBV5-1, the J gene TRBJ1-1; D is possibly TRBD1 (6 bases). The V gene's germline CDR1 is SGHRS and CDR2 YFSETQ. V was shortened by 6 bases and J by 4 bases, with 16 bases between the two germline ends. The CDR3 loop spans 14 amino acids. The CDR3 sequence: CASKPQTGSTEAFF. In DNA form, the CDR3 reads TGCGCCAGCAAGCCGCAAACAGGGAGCACTGAAGCTTTCTTT.

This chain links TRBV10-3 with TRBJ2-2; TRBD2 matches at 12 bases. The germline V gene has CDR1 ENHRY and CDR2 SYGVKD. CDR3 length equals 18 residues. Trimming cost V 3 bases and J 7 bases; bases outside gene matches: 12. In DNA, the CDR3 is TGTGCCATCAGTGACTCCAGACTAGCGGGGGCTAGGGGCGGGGAGCTGTTTTTT. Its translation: CAISDSRLAGARGGELFF.

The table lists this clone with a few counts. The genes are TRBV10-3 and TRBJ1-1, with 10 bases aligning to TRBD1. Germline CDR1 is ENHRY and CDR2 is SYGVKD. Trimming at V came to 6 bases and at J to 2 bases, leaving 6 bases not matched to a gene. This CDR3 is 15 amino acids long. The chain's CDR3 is CAIRPGQGGNTEAFF. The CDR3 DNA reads TGTGCCATCAGGCCCGGACAGGGGGGAAACACTGAAGCTTTCTTT.

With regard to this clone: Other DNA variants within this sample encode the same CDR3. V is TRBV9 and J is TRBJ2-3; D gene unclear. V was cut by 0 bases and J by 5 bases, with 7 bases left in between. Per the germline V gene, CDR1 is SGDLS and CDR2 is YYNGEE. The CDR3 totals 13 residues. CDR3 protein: CASSVVSRDTQYF. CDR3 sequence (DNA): TGTGCCAGCAGCGTAGTTAGTAGAGATACGCAGTATTTT.

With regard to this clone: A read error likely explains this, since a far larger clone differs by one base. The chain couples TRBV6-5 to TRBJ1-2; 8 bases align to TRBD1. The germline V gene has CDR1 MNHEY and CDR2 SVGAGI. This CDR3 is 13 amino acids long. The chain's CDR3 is CAGSEGQGAAYTF. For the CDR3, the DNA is TGTGCCGGCAGTGAAGGGCAGGGGGCTGCCTACACCTTC.

The CDR3 nucleotides read TGTGCCTGGAGTGGAGGGTTACAGGTGCCCGCTGAAGCTTTCTTT. The encoded protein is CAWSGGLQVPAEAFF. V and J are TRBV30 and TRBJ1-1; the D gene is possibly TRBD1 (5 bases). In germline, CDR1 is GTSNPN, CDR2 SVGIG (reference sequence). The CDR3 runs to 15 residues. V gave up 1 base and J gave up 6 bases, with 18 bases separating them.

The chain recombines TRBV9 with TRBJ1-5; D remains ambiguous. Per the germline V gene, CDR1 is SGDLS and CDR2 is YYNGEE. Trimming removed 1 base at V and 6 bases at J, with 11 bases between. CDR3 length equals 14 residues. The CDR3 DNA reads TGTGCCAGCAGCGTACAAGGTAACGGTCAGCCCCAGCATTTT. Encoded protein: CASSVQGNGQPQHF.

CDR3 region: CASSFSGTAQGSPLHF. CDR3 DNA: TGCGCCAGCAGCTTTTCCGGGACCGCACAGGGATCACCCCTCCACTTT. This chain uses TRBV5-1 with TRBJ1-6; perhaps TRBD1 as D (6 bases). Deletions cut 2 bases from V and 10 bases from J, with 19 bases between. Germline V gene data show CDR1 as SGHRS and CDR2 as YFSETQ. The CDR3 runs 16 residues.